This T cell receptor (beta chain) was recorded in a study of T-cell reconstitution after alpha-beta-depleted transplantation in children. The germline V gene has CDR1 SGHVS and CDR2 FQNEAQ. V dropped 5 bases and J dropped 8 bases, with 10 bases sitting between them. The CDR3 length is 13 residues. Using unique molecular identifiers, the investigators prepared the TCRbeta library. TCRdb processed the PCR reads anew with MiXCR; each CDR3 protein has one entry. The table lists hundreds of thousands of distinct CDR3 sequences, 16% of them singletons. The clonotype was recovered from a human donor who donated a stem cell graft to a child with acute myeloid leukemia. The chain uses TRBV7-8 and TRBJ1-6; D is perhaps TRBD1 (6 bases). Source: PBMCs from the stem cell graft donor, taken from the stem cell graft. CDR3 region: CASSKQGYSPLHF. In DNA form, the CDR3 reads TGTGCCAGCAGCAAGCAGGGGTATTCACCCCTCCACTTT. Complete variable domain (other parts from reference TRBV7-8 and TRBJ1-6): GAGVSQSPRYKVAKRGQDVALRCDPISGHVSLFWYQQALGQGPEFLTYFQNEAQLDKSGLPSDRFFAERPEGSVSTLKIQRTQQEDSAVYLCASSKQGYSPLHFGNGTRLTVT.